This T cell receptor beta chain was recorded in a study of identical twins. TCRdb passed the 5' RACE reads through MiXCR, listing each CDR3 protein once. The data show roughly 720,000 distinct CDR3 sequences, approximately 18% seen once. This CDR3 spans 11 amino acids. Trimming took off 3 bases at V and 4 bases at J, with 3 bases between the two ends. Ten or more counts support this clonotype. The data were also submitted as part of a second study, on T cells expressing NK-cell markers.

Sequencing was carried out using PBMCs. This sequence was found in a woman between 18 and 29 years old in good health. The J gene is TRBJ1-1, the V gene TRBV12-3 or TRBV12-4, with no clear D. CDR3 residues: CASSFFTEAFF. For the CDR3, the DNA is TGTGCCAGCAGTTTTTTCACTGAAGCTTTCTTT.